Sequencing of this TCR beta chain was carried out in a study of blood T cell repertoires in COVID-19 (dated by TCRdb to 2020 to 2021). In the study overall: The collaborator samples originated in the United States, Italy and Spain and spanned the acute and convalescent phases of COVID-19. The prospective study material was composed of cDNA or gDNA derived from T cells, B-cell-depleted T cells, or PBMCs. Deeply sampled blood TCRbeta repertoires from subjects exposed to, actively infected with, or recovered from COVID-19 were included in the dataset. A freely available public database, intended as a resource for researchers studying the immune response to SARS-CoV-2, is where the repertoires were released. Samples were obtained from the ongoing ImmuneRACE study (first 160 participants) and from some 1,200 subjects provided by 6 global collaborators. Sample metadata almost always included a de-identified subject ID, COVID-19 status, age in years and sex. Where HLA class I and class II types were available, the types were taken from metadata supplied by the sample provider, not from assay-based typing. What the study reported, not specific to this receptor: The amount of clinical and demographic metadata varied by source and participant and was provided uncurated.

In Seattle, one collaborating source enrolled patients while the infection was active and tracked those patients longitudinally over the course of disease. Whole blood was collected in K2EDTA tubes by collaborating institutions according to the institutions' own protocols. For TCRbeta analysis, collaborators shipped samples as frozen whole blood, isolated PBMCs, or DNA extracted from either of those sample types. A word on this clone: Its target antigen remains unknown. One base away there is no much larger clone; base qualities are not given.

The immunoSEQ Assay, a bias-controlled multiplex PCR, was used to amplify TCRbeta CDR3 regions from genomic DNA. The published analysis was carried out like this. Nucleated cell counts per sample were estimated from amplification of reference gene primers within the assay. To quantify the absolute abundance of each unique TCRbeta CDR3 rearrangement, sequence reads were collapsed and filtered. Productive Simpson clonality was computed per sample as the square root of Simpson's diversity index over productive rearrangements. Held by TCRdb, this immuneACCESS table contains in-frame sequences only and omits some clones. Under half of the omission traces to an unresolved V gene where checked; the cause of the rest is unknown. That table is the source of V, J and clone size, and D and trimming were worked out from the DNA. The sample records 150,000 to 200,000 clones, 80% to 90% of which are singletons. About a tenth of the sample is held by the ten biggest clonotypes.

Input material: peripheral blood. This sequence originates from a woman aged 55-70 years with COVID-19, enrolled during active disease.

The sequenced DNA: TGTGCCAGCAGCCCCCGGGACACCTTCTACGAGCAGTACTTC. This gives the protein CASSPRDTFYEQYF. The rearranged segments are TRBV7-2 and TRBJ2-7; a tentative D match to TRBD1 spans 6 bases. V was cut back by 5 bases and J by 3 bases, leaving a gap of 14 bases between them. The CDR3 goes from the cysteine to the phenylalanine over 14 residues. The DNA shown is the 42-base CDR3, in frame from base 1. The germline V gene yields SGHTA for CDR1 and FQGNSA for CDR2.